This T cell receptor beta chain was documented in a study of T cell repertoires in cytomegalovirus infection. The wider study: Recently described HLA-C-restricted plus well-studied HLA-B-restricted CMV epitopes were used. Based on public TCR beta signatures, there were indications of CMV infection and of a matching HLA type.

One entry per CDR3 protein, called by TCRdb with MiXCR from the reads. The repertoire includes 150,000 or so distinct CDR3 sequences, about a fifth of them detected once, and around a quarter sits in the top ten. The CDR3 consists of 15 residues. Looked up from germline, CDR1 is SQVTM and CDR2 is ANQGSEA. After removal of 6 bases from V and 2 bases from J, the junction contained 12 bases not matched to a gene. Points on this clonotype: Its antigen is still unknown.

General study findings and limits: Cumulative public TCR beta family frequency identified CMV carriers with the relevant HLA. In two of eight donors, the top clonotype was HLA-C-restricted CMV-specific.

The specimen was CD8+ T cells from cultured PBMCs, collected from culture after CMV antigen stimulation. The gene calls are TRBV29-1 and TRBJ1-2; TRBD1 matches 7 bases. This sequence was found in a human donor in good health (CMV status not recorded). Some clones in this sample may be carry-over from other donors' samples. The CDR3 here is CSVPWAPGQNYGYTF. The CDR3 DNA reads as TGCAGCGTCCCCTGGGCCCCGGGACAGAACTATGGCTACACCTTC. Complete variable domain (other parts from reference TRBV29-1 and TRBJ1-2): SAVISQKPSRDICQRGTSLTIQCQVDSQVTMMFWYRQQPGQSLTLIATANQGSEATYESGFVIDKFPISRPNLTFSTLTVSNMSPEDSSIYLCSVPWAPGQNYGYTFGSGTRLTVV.